The TCR beta chain under discussion was sequenced for a study of CD4+ T cells in melanoma. Clones were read by immunoSEQ multiplex PCR, and TCRdb kept only the in-frame ones, dropping some. The sample lists thousands of clones, 60% to 70% occurring once. Worth noting for this clone: Its target is unknown.

Points from the study as a whole: A reported correlation linked neoantigen-specific CD4+ T cells to CD8+, macrophage and B cell function. In melanoma, neoantigen-specific CD4+ T cells reportedly differed in differentiation state.

This TCR was recovered from a human donor with melanoma. Sequencing was carried out using cells from a culture (not recorded whether cultured in vitro).

The CDR3 sequence: CASSPGTSGALRSQYF. Written as DNA, the CDR3 is TGTGCCAGCAGCCCCGGGACTAGCGGGGCCCTACGGTCGCAGTATTTT. The chain couples TRBV5-4 to TRBJ2-3; TRBD2 aligns across 13 bases. J gave up 10 bases and V 4 bases, and 12 bases lay outside the gene matches. CDR3 length equals 16 residues. From germline, CDR1 is SGHNT and CDR2 YYREEE (reference sequence). The full variable domain, in which reference TRBV5-4 and TRBJ2-3 provide the parts outside the CDR3, is ETGVTQSPTHLIKTRGQQVTLRCSSQSGHNTVSWYQQALGQGPQFIFQYYREEENGRGNFPPRFSGLQFPNYSSELNVNALELDDSALYLCASSPGTSGALRSQYFGPGTRLTVL.